A selection of T cell receptor beta chains follows, all from one sample in a study of T-cell memory formation after mild COVID-19. TCRdb reanalysed the 5' RACE reads using MiXCR and keeps one entry per CDR3 protein. The table records 250,000 to 400,000 distinct CDR3 sequences, roughly an eighth of them present only once. Sequencing was carried out using PBMCs or a T cell subset sorted from them (not recorded which). Receptor source: a man aged 18 to 30 who had mild COVID-19 (a few samples of this study predate the infection). Cell type and time point are not known. Both conserved end residues are part of each CDR3. Each record gives: J gene, D gene, clone size, V gene, CDR3 DNA, CDR3 protein. A D gene is named only where the DNA matches it firmly. Clone size, where shown, is once, few, many, or a class for clones that have expanded.

>TRBJ1-3|.|.|TRBV27
TGTGCCAGCAGTCGCGGACCCTATACTGGAAACACCATATATTTT
CASSRGPYTGNTIYF
>TRBJ2-3|TRBD2|few|TRBV9
TGTGCCAGCAGCCCCGGGGGGGCGTGGGTAACGCAGTATTTT
CASSPGGAWVTQYF
>TRBJ2-1|.|few|TRBV4-3
TGCGCCAGCAGCCAAGGGGAGGGGGTTGAGCAGTTCTTC
CASSQGEGVEQFF
>TRBJ2-7|.|few|TRBV10-3
TGTGCCATCAGTGATCCGGGCCGGGTCCACGAGCAGTACTTC
CAISDPGRVHEQYF
>TRBJ2-1|TRBD2|many|TRBV7-9
TGTGCCAGCAGCACCCCCGGGACTAGCGGGAAGGGTGAGCAGTTCTTC
CASSTPGTSGKGEQFF
>TRBJ1-1|.|.|TRBV29-1
TGCAGCGTTCCGAAGGGGGGTTCGAGGACTGAAGCTTTCTTT
CSVPKGGSRTEAFF
>TRBJ2-2|TRBD1|.|TRBV15
TGTGCCACCAGCGCCCGGGACAGGGATTTCGCCGGGGAGCTGTTTTTT
CATSARDRDFAGELFF
>TRBJ2-1|.|few|TRBV5-1
TGCGCCAGCAGCTTGGACCTTCGGGGAAGTAGCTCCTACAATGAGCAGTTCTTC
CASSLDLRGSSSYNEQFF
>TRBJ2-3|TRBD2|.|TRBV7-6
TGTGCCAGCAGCATCCGTCCGCGGGGGAACACAGATACGCAGTATTTT
CASSIRPRGNTDTQYF
>TRBJ1-1|.|.|TRBV5-1
TGCGCCAGCAGCCCGGAGCCCGGGACTGAAGCTTTCTTT
CASSPEPGTEAFF
>TRBJ1-2|.|.|TRBV4-3
TGCGCCAGTACCGAAGGGACGGGGAATGGCTACACCTTC
CASTEGTGNGYTF
>TRBJ2-2|.|.|TRBV29-1
TGCAGCGTTGAAGACAACGCGAACACCGGGGAGCTGTTTTTT
CSVEDNANTGELFF
>TRBJ1-2|.|few|TRBV21-1
TGTGCCAGCAGCAAAGACGGGGGCTATGGCTACACCTTC
CASSKDGGYGYTF
>TRBJ2-1|TRBD1|.|TRBV3-1
TGTGCCAGCAGCCCCGGGACAGGGGGTCGCAATGAGCAGTTCTTC
CASSPGTGGRNEQFF
>TRBJ2-1|.|few|TRBV7-2
TGTGCCAGCAGCTTAGCGGATATAGGATCCTACAATGAGCAGTTCTTC
CASSLADIGSYNEQFF
>TRBJ1-1|.|few|TRBV12-3/TRBV12-4
TGTGCCAGCAGCCGGACCTTAGGCACTGAAGCTTTCTTT
CASSRTLGTEAFF
>TRBJ2-3|.|few|TRBV4-3
TGCGCCAGCAGCCAAGATGACGGCATACATACGCAGTATTTT
CASSQDDGIHTQYF
>TRBJ2-4|TRBD1|.|TRBV4-2
TGTGCCAGCAGCCAAGTGATGACAGGGGCGCAGGAAAACATTCAGTACTTC
CASSQVMTGAQENIQYF
>TRBJ1-2|.|many|TRBV11-2
TGTGCCAGTGGCTTTCAGGGCTATGGCTACACCTTC
CASGFQGYGYTF
>TRBJ1-1|.|few|TRBV5-6
TGTGCCAGCAGCTTGTCTCACAAGGTCGGCTCGTCAGGTTTT
CASSLSHKVGSSGF
>TRBJ2-2|TRBD2|few|TRBV7-2
TGTGCCAGCAGCCCGGGGGGAGTTAAGGCCGGGGAGCTGTTTTTT
CASSPGGVKAGELFF
>TRBJ2-1|.|once|TRBV7-6
TGTGCCAGCAGCTTAACCGACAATGAGCAGTTCTTC
CASSLTDNEQFF
>TRBJ1-2|.|few|TRBV4-1
TGCGCCAGCAGCCAAGAATCGAGGGGCTACACCTTC
CASSQESRGYTF
>TRBJ2-5|.|.|TRBV7-9
TGTGCCAGCAGCCCAAAGGCGGGGGCCCAAGAGACCCAGTACTTC
CASSPKAGAQETQYF
>TRBJ1-3|.|many|TRBV6-5
TGTGCCAGCAGGGGTGGAAACACCATATATTTT
CASRGGNTIYF
>TRBJ1-6|TRBD1|few|TRBV9
TGTGCCAGCAACAGGGGTGGATATAATTCACCCCTCCACTTT
CASNRGGYNSPLHF
>TRBJ1-5|.|.|TRBV29-1
TGCAGCGTCGGCGGAACGGGGACAAACGGAGGGGGGCCCCAGCATTTT
CSVGGTGTNGGGPQHF
>TRBJ2-6|TRBD1|.|TRBV10-3
TGTGCCATCAGTGCCTTGACAGGGTCAGGGGCCAACGTCCTGACTTTC
CAISALTGSGANVLTF
>TRBJ2-1|.|.|TRBV9
TGTGCCAGCAGCGTAGCGTTTCGACCAAATGAGCAGTTCTTC
CASSVAFRPNEQFF
>TRBJ2-5|TRBD2|few|TRBV29-1
TGCAGCGTTGCCGGGACTAGTGGGAAGCAAGAGACCCAGTACTTC
CSVAGTSGKQETQYF
>TRBJ2-5|.|.|TRBV4-2
TGTGCCAGCAGCCGTACGTGGGGGCACCAAGAGACCCAGTACTTC
CASSRTWGHQETQYF
>TRBJ2-7|TRBD2|few|TRBV7-2
TGTGCCAGCAGCAGCCCCTCTAGCGGGGGTACCTACGAGCAGTACTTC
CASSSPSSGGTYEQYF
>TRBJ1-2|TRBD1|.|TRBV11-2
TGTGCCAGCAGCTTAGGGGGACAGGGAAGCTATGGCTACACCTTC
CASSLGGQGSYGYTF
>TRBJ2-2|.|.|TRBV9
TGTGCCAGCAGTTACAAGAGCGGGGAGCTGTTTTTT
CASSYKSGELFF
>TRBJ1-2|.|few|TRBV20-1
TGCAGTGCTAAGGGCAGCTCCTCTAACTATGGCTACACCTTC
CSAKGSSSNYGYTF
>TRBJ2-1|TRBD2|.|TRBV7-9
TGTGCCAGCAGCTTACGCCTAGCGGGGGGGCCTTCATACAATGAGCAGTTCTTC
CASSLRLAGGPSYNEQFF